This passage covers 9 T cell receptor beta chains from one sample sequenced in a study of Graves' ophthalmopathy and Graves' hyperthyroidism. Amplified material comprised TCR beta CDR3 regions derived from RNA transcripts. HTBI primers served in a first-round RT-PCR, which a second-round multiplex PCR followed. TCRdb re-called the multiplex PCR reads through MiXCR, storing one row per CDR3 protein. The sample has about 480,000 distinct CDR3 sequences, approximately 14% seen once. Sequences were obtained from blood. The source is a woman aged 25 to 39 with Graves' ophthalmopathy.

The table lists this clonotype with a few counts. Since a much larger clone is just one base distant, this may be a read error. The gene calls are TRBV24-1 and TRBJ2-2; TRBD2 aligns across 7 bases. The CDR3 loop spans 15 amino acids. Per the germline V gene, CDR1 is KGHDR and CDR2 is SFDVKD. DNA for the CDR3: TGTGCCACCAGTGAGGCGGCGGGAGAAGTCGGGGAGCTGTGTTTT. This sequence encodes CATSEAAGEVGELCF.

This clonotype was picked up many times. The genes are TRBV6-1 and TRBJ2-7; TRBD2 agrees at 7 bases. Losses at the gene ends were 6 bases for V and 2 bases for J; bases not matched to a gene: 7. Germline assignment: CDR1 MNHNS and CDR2 SASEGT. This CDR3 has 14 amino acids. CDR3 region: CASSGGSGPYEQYF. CDR3 bases: TGTGCCAGCAGCGGGGGGTCAGGCCCCTACGAGCAGTACTTC.

This clonotype was found a few times. The rearrangement links TRBV7-9 to TRBJ2-7; TRBD2 matches 7 bases. Germline V gene data show CDR1 as SEHNR and CDR2 as FQNEAQ (reference sequence). V was pared by 6 bases and J by 1 base, with 9 bases of the junction left unmatched. The CDR3 runs to 15 residues. The CDR3 DNA is TGTGCCAGCAGTCCTAACACGGGGGGATCCTACGAGCAGTACTTC. Translated: CASSPNTGGSYEQYF.

This clonotype occurred a few times. The J gene is TRBJ2-5, the V gene TRBV29-1, with 10 bases fitting TRBD1. Germline assignment: CDR1 SQVTM and CDR2 ANQGSEA. The CDR3 has 15 amino acids. The trim removed 2 bases at V and 4 bases at J, leaving 7 bases unmatched. CDR3 sequence reads: CSVERGTGVGETQYF. CDR3 DNA sequence: TGCAGCGTTGAACGAGGGACAGGGGTTGGAGAGACCCAGTACTTC.

This clonotype came up many times. The J gene is TRBJ1-5, the V gene TRBV6-2 or TRBV6-3; D is undetermined. Germline assignment: CDR1 MNHEY and CDR2 SVGEGT. The CDR3 covers 16 residues. The V end was cut by 2 bases, the J end by 0 bases, with 11 bases between. CDR3: CASSYLRAASNQPQHF. The CDR3 DNA sequence: TGTGCCAGCAGTTACCTTCGGGCAGCTAGCAATCAGCCCCAGCATTTT.

Note on this clonotype: A much larger clone lies a single base off, so this may be a read error. V usage is TRBV10-1 and J usage is TRBJ1-1; D might be TRBD1 (5 bases). Germline V gives CDR1 WNHNN, CDR2 SYGVQD (reference sequence). This CDR3 is built from 13 residues. CDR3 in DNA: TGCGCCAGCAGTCGGACACAGAACACTGAATCTTTCTTT. Its translation is CASSRTQNTESFF.

This clonotype has a count of ten or more. The rearrangement links TRBV11-2 to TRBJ1-1; TRBD1 matches at 7 bases. CDR3 size: 14 residues. The ends lost 5 bases at V and 7 bases at J; junction bases unmatched: 10. Germline assignment: CDR1 SGHAT and CDR2 FQNNGV. CDR3 sequence: CASSDDRVGGEAFF. CDR3 DNA: TGTGCCAGCAGCGACGACAGGGTGGGGGGTGAAGCTTTCTTT.

The chain uses TRBV3-1 and TRBJ2-2, with D possibly matching TRBD2 (5 bases). The CDR3 length is 17 residues. The V end lost 0 bases, the J end lost 6 bases, and 17 bases lay between the germline ends. Germline CDR1 and CDR2: LGHDT and YNNKEL (reference sequence). This chain's CDR3 is CASSQDHQRWGSGELFF. CDR3 nucleotides: TGTGCCAGCAGCCAAGATCACCAGCGGTGGGGATCCGGGGAGCTGTTTTTT.

The chain couples TRBV5-5 to TRBJ1-1; D ambiguous. Germline CDR1 reads SGHKS; CDR2 reads YYEKEE (reference sequence). CDR3 length equals 14 residues. The V end lost 6 bases, the J end lost 3 bases, and 15 bases lay between the germline ends. The CDR3 protein is CASIPVSTHTEAFF. CDR3 nucleotide sequence: TGTGCCAGCATCCCCGTGAGCACGCACACTGAAGCTTTCTTT.